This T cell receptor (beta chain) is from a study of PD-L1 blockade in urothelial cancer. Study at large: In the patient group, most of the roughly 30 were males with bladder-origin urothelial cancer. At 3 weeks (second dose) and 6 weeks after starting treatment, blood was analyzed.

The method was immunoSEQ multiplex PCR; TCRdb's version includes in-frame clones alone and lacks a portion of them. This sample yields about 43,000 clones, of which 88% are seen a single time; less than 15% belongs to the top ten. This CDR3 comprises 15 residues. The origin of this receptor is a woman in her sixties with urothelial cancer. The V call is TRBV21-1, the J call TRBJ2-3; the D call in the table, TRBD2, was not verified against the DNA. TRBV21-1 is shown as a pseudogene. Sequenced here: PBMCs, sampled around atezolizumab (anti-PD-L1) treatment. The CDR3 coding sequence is TGTGCCAGCAGCCTGTGGACTAGCGGGAGGGATACGCAGTATTTT. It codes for CASSLWTSGRDTQYF.